This is a list of T cell receptor beta chains from one sample in a study of blood T cell repertoires in COVID-19. Using immunoSEQ multiplex PCR, the repertoire was profiled, and TCRdb retains in-frame clones only, with some absent. The sample holds roughly 250,000 clones, 70% to 90% seen once. The specimen sequenced was peripheral blood. These receptors all stem from a middle-aged man with acute or convalescent COVID-19. The CDR3 runs from the conserved cysteine through the conserved F or W. Each record gives: CDR3 protein, CDR3 DNA, clone size, D gene, V gene, J gene. A D gene is named only where the DNA matches it firmly. Expanded clones get a size class; other rows say once, few or many, or leave the size out.

CDR3 protein: CASGDSTYEQYF; CDR3 DNA: TGTGCCAGCGGGGACAGTACCTACGAGCAGTACTTC; clone size: .; D gene: TRBD1; V gene: TRBV6-5; J gene: TRBJ2-7
CDR3 protein: CASSAGGYADTQYF; CDR3 DNA: TGTGCCAGCAGCGCGGGGGGCTACGCAGATACGCAGTATTTT; clone size: .; D gene: TRBD2; V gene: TRBV11-3; J gene: TRBJ2-3
CDR3 protein: CASSYSTGVFSGYTF; CDR3 DNA: TGTGCCAGCAGTTACTCGACAGGAGTGTTTTCTGGCTACACCTTC; clone size: .; D gene: .; V gene: TRBV6-2/TRBV6-3; J gene: TRBJ1-2
CDR3 protein: CASRQRQGQDTEAFF; CDR3 DNA: TGTGCCAGCAGACAACGACAGGGACAGGACACTGAAGCTTTCTTT; clone size: few; D gene: TRBD1; V gene: TRBV2; J gene: TRBJ1-1
CDR3 protein: CASSIRAAPEAFF; CDR3 DNA: TGTGCCAGCAGCATCAGGGCGGCGCCTGAAGCTTTCTTT; clone size: .; D gene: .; V gene: TRBV7-9; J gene: TRBJ1-1
CDR3 protein: CASSQALAPAHEQFF; CDR3 DNA: TGCGCCAGCAGCCAAGCACTAGCACCCGCCCATGAGCAGTTCTTC; clone size: .; D gene: .; V gene: TRBV4-3; J gene: TRBJ2-1
CDR3 protein: CASSNHKGATHLYEQYF; CDR3 DNA: TGTGCCAGCAGTAACCATAAAGGGGCAACCCACTTATACGAGCAGTACTTC; clone size: .; D gene: .; V gene: TRBV5-6; J gene: TRBJ2-7
CDR3 protein: CASPNEGQGCDSNQPQHF; CDR3 DNA: TGTGCCAGCCCAAACGAGGGACAGGGCTGTGATAGCAATCAGCCCCAGCATTTT; clone size: few; D gene: .; V gene: TRBV21-1; J gene: TRBJ1-5
CDR3 protein: CASSITGKDSPLHF; CDR3 DNA: TGTGCCAGTAGTATAACGGGGAAGGATTCACCCCTCCACTTT; clone size: once; D gene: .; V gene: TRBV19; J gene: TRBJ1-6
CDR3 protein: CAIRQGAGEQYF; CDR3 DNA: TGTGCCATCAGGCAGGGAGCGGGAGAGCAGTACTTC; clone size: once; D gene: TRBD2; V gene: TRBV10-3; J gene: TRBJ2-7
CDR3 protein: CASSFEGTALWYEQYF; CDR3 DNA: TGTGCCAGCAGTTTTGAAGGGACAGCCCTTTGGTACGAGCAGTACTTC; clone size: .; D gene: TRBD1; V gene: TRBV27; J gene: TRBJ2-7
CDR3 protein: CASSPGGTGETQYF; CDR3 DNA: TGTGCCAGCAGCCCGGGGGGGACAGGGGAGACCCAGTACTTC; clone size: .; D gene: .; V gene: TRBV5-4; J gene: TRBJ2-5
CDR3 protein: CSVGGTGDQPQHF; CDR3 DNA: TGCAGCGTTGGGGGGACAGGGGATCAGCCCCAGCATTTT; clone size: .; D gene: TRBD1; V gene: TRBV29-1; J gene: TRBJ1-5
CDR3 protein: CASSSDRGNGYTF; CDR3 DNA: TGCGCCAGCAGCTCGGACAGGGGGAATGGCTACACCTTC; clone size: .; D gene: TRBD1; V gene: TRBV4-3; J gene: TRBJ1-2
CDR3 protein: CASPSGLNTEAFF; CDR3 DNA: TGTGCCAGCCCCTCGGGTCTGAACACTGAAGCTTTCTTT; clone size: .; D gene: .; V gene: TRBV6-6; J gene: TRBJ1-1
CDR3 protein: CASNNRGSEQFF; CDR3 DNA: TGTGCCAGCAATAACAGGGGGAGTGAGCAGTTCTTC; clone size: .; D gene: TRBD1; V gene: TRBV19; J gene: TRBJ2-1
CDR3 protein: CASSQDRTSGTDTQYF; CDR3 DNA: TGCGCCAGCAGCCAAGATAGGACTAGCGGCACAGATACGCAGTATTTT; clone size: once; D gene: TRBD2; V gene: TRBV4-3; J gene: TRBJ2-3
CDR3 protein: CASNPDWGTGELFF; CDR3 DNA: TGTGCCAGCAATCCGGACTGGGGCACCGGGGAGCTGTTTTTT; clone size: .; D gene: .; V gene: TRBV2; J gene: TRBJ2-2
CDR3 protein: CASSSLRGSYEQYF; CDR3 DNA: TGTGCCAGTAGTTCCCTCCGGGGGAGTTACGAGCAGTACTTC; clone size: few; D gene: .; V gene: TRBV19; J gene: TRBJ2-7
CDR3 protein: CASSWGGEQYF; CDR3 DNA: TGTGCCAGTAGTTGGGGGGGCGAGCAGTACTTC; clone size: .; D gene: TRBD2; V gene: TRBV19; J gene: TRBJ2-7
CDR3 protein: CASSRVQANYGYTF; CDR3 DNA: TGTGCCAGCAGCCGGGTACAAGCTAACTATGGCTACACCTTC; clone size: .; D gene: .; V gene: TRBV5-4; J gene: TRBJ1-2
CDR3 protein: CASSHTTGGSYEQYF; CDR3 DNA: TGTGCCAGCAGCCACACGACAGGGGGCTCCTACGAGCAGTACTTC; clone size: .; D gene: TRBD1; V gene: TRBV3-1/TRBV3-2; J gene: TRBJ2-7
CDR3 protein: CASSAYRGGGELFF; CDR3 DNA: TGTGCCAGCAGTGCATACAGGGGAGGCGGGGAGCTGTTTTTT; clone size: .; D gene: .; V gene: TRBV2; J gene: TRBJ2-2
CDR3 protein: CASSPPGTGGYNEQFF; CDR3 DNA: TGTGCCAGCTCACCACCAGGGACAGGGGGCTACAATGAGCAGTTCTTC; clone size: .; D gene: TRBD1; V gene: TRBV18; J gene: TRBJ2-1
CDR3 protein: CASSGDRAQPQHF; CDR3 DNA: TGTGCCAGCAGCGGCGACAGGGCCCAGCCCCAGCATTTT; clone size: .; D gene: TRBD1; V gene: TRBV3-1/TRBV3-2; J gene: TRBJ1-5
CDR3 protein: CASSVNPGGDGEKLFF; CDR3 DNA: TGTGCCAGCAGCGTGAACCCGGGGGGCGACGGGGAAAAACTGTTTTTT; clone size: .; D gene: .; V gene: TRBV9; J gene: TRBJ1-4
CDR3 protein: CASSFGTEAFF; CDR3 DNA: TGTGCCAGCTCCTTCGGCACTGAAGCTTTCTTT; clone size: .; D gene: .; V gene: TRBV6-5; J gene: TRBJ1-1
CDR3 protein: CASTSQDRGGLGNTF; CDR3 DNA: TGTGCCAGCACTTCCCAAGACAGGGGTGGGCTTGGGAACACCTTC; clone size: .; D gene: TRBD1; V gene: TRBV28; J gene: TRBJ1-2
CDR3 protein: CASSFDSGTIYGYTF; CDR3 DNA: TGTGCCAGCAGCTTCGATTCCGGGACAATCTATGGCTACACCTTC; clone size: .; D gene: .; V gene: TRBV7-2; J gene: TRBJ1-2
CDR3 protein: CASSPGTKSNQPQHF; CDR3 DNA: TGTGCCAGCAGCCCCGGGACAAAAAGCAATCAGCCCCAGCATTTT; clone size: .; D gene: .; V gene: TRBV6-5; J gene: TRBJ1-5
CDR3 protein: CASSKWSGAGLGTQYF; CDR3 DNA: TGTGCCAGCAGCAAATGGAGCGGGGCGGGCCTTGGTACCCAGTACTTC; clone size: .; D gene: TRBD2; V gene: TRBV7-9; J gene: TRBJ2-5
CDR3 protein: CASSLDRGHGNEQFF; CDR3 DNA: TGCGCCAGCAGCTTGGACAGGGGGCATGGCAATGAGCAGTTCTTC; clone size: .; D gene: TRBD1; V gene: TRBV5-1; J gene: TRBJ2-1
CDR3 protein: CASSIYEGKLFF; CDR3 DNA: TGTGCCAGTAGTATCTACGAGGGAAAACTGTTTTTT; clone size: .; D gene: .; V gene: TRBV19; J gene: TRBJ1-4
CDR3 protein: CASIRGVTEAFF; CDR3 DNA: TGTGCCAGCATAAGGGGCGTCACTGAAGCTTTCTTT; clone size: .; D gene: .; V gene: TRBV2; J gene: TRBJ1-1
CDR3 protein: CSGGNRFQETQYF; CDR3 DNA: TGCAGCGGGGGGAACAGGTTCCAAGAGACCCAGTACTTC; clone size: .; D gene: .; V gene: TRBV29-1; J gene: TRBJ2-5
CDR3 protein: CASSTDRQGSNQPQHF; CDR3 DNA: TGTGCCAGCAGCACTGATAGGCAGGGGAGCAATCAGCCCCAGCATTTT; clone size: few; D gene: .; V gene: TRBV7-2; J gene: TRBJ1-5
CDR3 protein: CAWAGTGARNTIYF; CDR3 DNA: TGTGCCTGGGCCGGGACAGGGGCCCGAAACACCATATATTTT; clone size: .; D gene: TRBD1; V gene: TRBV30; J gene: TRBJ1-3
CDR3 protein: CASSSIWTGNYGYTF; CDR3 DNA: TGTGCCAGCAGTTCTATTTGGACAGGCAACTATGGCTACACCTTC; clone size: .; D gene: TRBD1; V gene: TRBV2; J gene: TRBJ1-2
CDR3 protein: CASSFLAGWAQYF; CDR3 DNA: TGTGCCAGCAGTTTTCTCGCAGGGTGGGCGCAGTATTTT; clone size: .; D gene: .; V gene: TRBV27; J gene: TRBJ2-3
CDR3 protein: CASSPGTGDQETQYF; CDR3 DNA: TGTGCCAGCAGCCCCGGGACAGGGGACCAAGAGACCCAGTACTTC; clone size: .; D gene: TRBD1; V gene: TRBV6-2/TRBV6-3; J gene: TRBJ2-5
CDR3 protein: CASSLGGVDEKLFF; CDR3 DNA: TGTGCCAGCAGCCTAGGGGGGGTAGATGAAAAACTGTTTTTT; clone size: .; D gene: .; V gene: TRBV6-6; J gene: TRBJ1-4
CDR3 protein: CASGQGLPFEQYF; CDR3 DNA: TGTGCCAGCGGACAGGGGCTCCCTTTCGAGCAGTACTTC; clone size: once; D gene: TRBD1; V gene: TRBV6-5; J gene: TRBJ2-7
CDR3 protein: CASSLRDRGSYEQYF; CDR3 DNA: TGTGCCAGTAGCCTCCGGGACAGGGGATCCTACGAGCAGTACTTC; clone size: .; D gene: TRBD1; V gene: TRBV19; J gene: TRBJ2-7
CDR3 protein: CASSHPREGARGYTEAFF; CDR3 DNA: TGTGCCAGCAGCCACCCCCGGGAGGGGGCCAGGGGGTACACTGAAGCTTTCTTT; clone size: .; D gene: TRBD1; V gene: TRBV3-1/TRBV3-2; J gene: TRBJ1-1
CDR3 protein: CASRVQREGVNQPQHF; CDR3 DNA: TGTGCCAGCAGGGTTCAAAGAGAGGGGGTAAATCAGCCCCAGCATTTT; clone size: .; D gene: .; V gene: TRBV21-1; J gene: TRBJ1-5
CDR3 protein: CASSHSMRPFTEAFF; CDR3 DNA: TGTGCCAGCAGCCATTCAATGAGGCCTTTTACTGAAGCTTTCTTT; clone size: .; D gene: .; V gene: TRBV2; J gene: TRBJ1-1
CDR3 protein: CASSPSTTAGIGEKLFF; CDR3 DNA: TGTGCCAGTAGTCCTTCTACAACGGCAGGGATAGGAGAAAAACTGTTTTTT; clone size: .; D gene: .; V gene: TRBV19; J gene: TRBJ1-4
CDR3 protein: CASSVGGQGGEQYF; CDR3 DNA: TGTGCCAGCAGCGTAGGTGGACAGGGCGGCGAGCAGTACTTC; clone size: .; D gene: TRBD1; V gene: TRBV9; J gene: TRBJ2-7
CDR3 protein: CASRQTGGVDEQFF; CDR3 DNA: TGTGCCAGCCGGCAGACAGGGGGCGTGGATGAGCAGTTCTTC; clone size: .; D gene: TRBD1; V gene: TRBV7-3; J gene: TRBJ2-1
CDR3 protein: CASSPKRREKNEQFF; CDR3 DNA: TGTGCCAGCAGCCCGAAACGCCGGGAAAAAAATGAGCAGTTCTTC; clone size: .; D gene: .; V gene: TRBV5-4; J gene: TRBJ2-1
CDR3 protein: CASSLTALYGYTF; CDR3 DNA: TGTGCCAGCAGCTTGACAGCCCTCTATGGCTACACCTTC; clone size: .; D gene: .; V gene: TRBV14; J gene: TRBJ1-2
CDR3 protein: CASSLVAGGTGELFF; CDR3 DNA: TGTGCCAGCAGCTTAGTCGCGGGGGGCACCGGGGAGCTGTTTTTT; clone size: .; D gene: TRBD2; V gene: TRBV7-2; J gene: TRBJ2-2
CDR3 protein: CASTTGIPNTGELFF; CDR3 DNA: TGTGCCAGCACAACAGGGATCCCGAACACCGGGGAGCTGTTTTTT; clone size: .; D gene: .; V gene: TRBV5-4; J gene: TRBJ2-2
CDR3 protein: CASPPPVQGADEQFF; CDR3 DNA: TGTGCCTCTCCTCCACCTGTGCAGGGGGCCGATGAGCAGTTCTTC; clone size: .; D gene: TRBD1; V gene: TRBV19; J gene: TRBJ2-1
CDR3 protein: CSSAQGMNTEAFF; CDR3 DNA: TGCAGCTCGGCACAGGGGATGAACACTGAAGCTTTCTTT; clone size: once; D gene: TRBD1; V gene: TRBV29-1; J gene: TRBJ1-1
CDR3 protein: CASSQEFMIPGGNTIYF; CDR3 DNA: TGCGCCAGCAGCCAAGAATTTATGATACCAGGGGGAAACACCATATATTTT; clone size: .; D gene: .; V gene: TRBV4-1; J gene: TRBJ1-3
CDR3 protein: CASRSGIGQTYEQYF; CDR3 DNA: TGTGCCAGCAGGAGCGGGATTGGACAGACCTACGAGCAGTACTTC; clone size: .; D gene: .; V gene: TRBV6-5; J gene: TRBJ2-7
CDR3 protein: CASSDRARGYTF; CDR3 DNA: TGTGCCAGTAGTGACAGGGCGAGGGGCTACACCTTC; clone size: .; D gene: TRBD1; V gene: TRBV19; J gene: TRBJ1-2
CDR3 protein: CASSSDRDPYEQYF; CDR3 DNA: TGTGCCAGCAGTTCTGACAGGGACCCCTACGAGCAGTACTTC; clone size: .; D gene: TRBD1; V gene: TRBV6-5; J gene: TRBJ2-7